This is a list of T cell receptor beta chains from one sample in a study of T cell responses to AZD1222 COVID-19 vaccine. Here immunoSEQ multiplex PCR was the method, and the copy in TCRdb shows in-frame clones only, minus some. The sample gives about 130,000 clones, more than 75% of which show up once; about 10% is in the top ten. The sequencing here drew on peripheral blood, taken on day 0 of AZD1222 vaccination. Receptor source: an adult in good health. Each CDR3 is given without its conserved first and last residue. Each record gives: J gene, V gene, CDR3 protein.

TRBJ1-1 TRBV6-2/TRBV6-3 ASSYWTGGVKTEAF
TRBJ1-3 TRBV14 ASSQDGRGFGNTIY
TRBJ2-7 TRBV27 ASSTQTRAPTYEQY
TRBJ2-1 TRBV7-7 ASSTLPQASGNNEQF
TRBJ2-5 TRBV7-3 ASSDVMDRGEETQY
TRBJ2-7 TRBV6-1 ASSVADISYEQY
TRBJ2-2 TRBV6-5 ASKGSGPTGELF
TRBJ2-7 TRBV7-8 ASSLAYSDERGYYEQY
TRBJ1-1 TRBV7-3 ASSLLGVNTEAF
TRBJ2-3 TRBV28 ASSLGTPISTDTQY
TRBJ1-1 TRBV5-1 ASRFQGLNTEAF
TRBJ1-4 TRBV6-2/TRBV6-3 ASGSGTENEKLF
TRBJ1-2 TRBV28 ASSPPSYRVIYGYT
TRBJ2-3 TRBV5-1 ASSAGHEDTQY
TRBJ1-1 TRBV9 ASSVGVGSYTEAF
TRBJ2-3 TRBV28 ASSSRLGDTQY
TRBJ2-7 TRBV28 ASSSHRQGVYEQY
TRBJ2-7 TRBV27 ASSLSAASGLPEQY
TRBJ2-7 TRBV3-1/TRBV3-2 ASSRGGGEQY
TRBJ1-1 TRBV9 ASSVVGGEAF
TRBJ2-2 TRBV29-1 SPIHRGELF
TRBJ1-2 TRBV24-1 ATSDHKGDRGGNYGYT
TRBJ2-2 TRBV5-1 ASSLLSENTGELF
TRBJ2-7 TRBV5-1 ASSRGTSGSYEQY
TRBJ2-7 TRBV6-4 ASSDAGGYEQY
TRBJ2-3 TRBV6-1 ASSGGPGPRIDTQY
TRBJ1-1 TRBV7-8 ASSLAMGDKNTEAF
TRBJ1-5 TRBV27 ASSSRGVGQPQH
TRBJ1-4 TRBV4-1 ASSQDWGRGKEKLF